One and the same sample provided the 18 T cell receptor beta chains below, sequenced in a study of CD8 T cells in ankylosing spondylitis. Study-wide points: The study identified a TCR beta motif of under ten highly homologous variants that appeared characteristic of ankylosing spondylitis blood.

For these receptors, no antigen is known. MiXCR, run by TCRdb on the 5' RACE reads, gives a single entry per CDR3 protein. The sample records 390,000 or so distinct CDR3 sequences, more than 20% being singletons. The sample consisted of blood, either unsorted or a sorted T cell fraction (not recorded which). The receptors here all came from a male donor with ankylosing spondylitis.

J is TRBJ2-3 and V is TRBV28; D not resolved. Germline CDR1 and CDR2: MDHEN and SYDVKM. With 7 bases removed from V and 0 bases from J, the gap between germline ends came to 11 bases. The CDR3 has 14 residues. CDR3 loop: CASKEGISTDTQYF. CDR3 nucleotide sequence: TGTGCCAGCAAGGAAGGGATTAGCACAGATACGCAGTATTTT.

This clonotype appeared a few times. The CDR3, as DNA: TGTGCCAGCGGGACAGAACCTAGCACAGATACGCAGTATTTT. This codes for CASGTEPSTDTQYF. The V gene is TRBV3-1, the J gene TRBJ2-3; 7 bases fit TRBD1. V dropped 8 bases and J dropped 0; count of bases not matched to a gene: 5. The CDR3 extends over 14 amino acids. Per germline, CDR1 LGHDT and CDR2 YNNKEL (reference sequence).

This clonotype was counted ten times or more. The V and J genes are TRBV15 and TRBJ2-6; no clear D gene. Germline V lookup: CDR1 LNHNV, CDR2 YYDKDF (reference sequence). The V end lost 9 bases, the J end lost 2 bases, and 11 bases lay between the germline ends. The CDR3 has 14 amino acids. The chain's CDR3 is CATSPGAGANVLTF. The CDR3, as DNA: TGTGCCACTTCTCCCGGAGCTGGGGCCAACGTCCTGACTTTC.

The chain has TRBV12-3 or TRBV12-4 and TRBJ1-5; TRBD1 matches 9 bases. This CDR3 contains 14 residues. The J segment lost 6 bases and the V segment lost 5 bases, leaving 5 bases of the junction unmatched. In DNA form, the CDR3 reads TGTGCCAGCAGTACAGGGGGCGGGAGTCAGCCCCAGCATTTT. It translates to CASSTGGGSQPQHF.

This rearrangement joins TRBV5-1 to TRBJ1-2; D gene ambiguous. The CDR3 extends over 14 amino acids. The germline CDR1 and CDR2 sequences are SGHRS and YFSETQ. V was clipped by 3 bases and J by 4 bases, with 13 bases between them. The CDR3 DNA reads as TGCGCCAGCAGCTCGGAAAGGGCCGGCTATGGCTACACCTTC. Translated, it gives CASSSERAGYGYTF.

This clonotype was recorded a few times. The rearrangement uses TRBV7-3 and TRBJ2-1, with 8 bases identical to TRBD2. Trimming cost V 5 bases and J 2 bases; bases outside gene matches: 8. CDR3 length: 16 amino acids. CDR1 is SGHTA and CDR2 is FQGTGA in the germline V gene. CDR3 amino acids: CASSPPGTRAYNEQFF. The DNA for the CDR3 is TGTGCCAGCAGCCCCCCCGGGACTAGAGCCTACAATGAGCAGTTCTTC.

This clonotype was recorded many times. CDR3 in amino acids: CASRSSRDRSYEQYF. The CDR3 coding sequence is TGTGCCAGCAGATCAAGCCGGGACAGGTCCTACGAGCAGTACTTC. V usage is TRBV7-9 and J usage is TRBJ2-7, with 8 bases identical to TRBD1. The germline V gene has CDR1 SEHNR and CDR2 FQNEAQ (reference sequence). V lost 6 bases to trimming and J lost 1 base; unmatched junction nucleotides: 8. This CDR3 is built from 15 residues. The whole variable domain, filled in from reference TRBV7-9 and TRBJ2-7, reads DTGVSQNPRHKITKRGQNVTFRCDPISEHNRLYWYRQTLGQGPEFLTYFQNEAQLEKSRLLSDRFSAERPKGSFSTLEIQRTEQGDSAMYLCASRSSRDRSYEQYFGPGTRLTVT.

The chain is built from TRBV6-5 and TRBJ1-1; D is unresolved. The ends were cut back, 5 bases at V and 9 bases at J, with 10 bases in the middle. CDR1 and CDR2 from the germline V gene are MNHEY and SVGAGI. The CDR3 contains 11 residues. For the CDR3, the DNA is TGTGCCAGCAGTCAACAACAGAAAGCTTTCTTT. Its protein is CASSQQQKAFF.

CDR3 in amino acids: CASSWMRSYNEQFF. DNA for the CDR3: TGTGCCAGCAGTTGGATGCGGTCCTACAATGAGCAGTTCTTC. J is TRBJ2-1 and V is TRBV6-2 or TRBV6-3; D remains unclear. The CDR3 spans 14 residues. CDR1 is MNHEY, CDR2 SVGEGT, per germline. V was cut by 4 bases and J by 1 base, with 8 bases left in between.

In its sample, this clonotype was seen a few times. This sequence joins TRBV4-2 and TRBJ1-4, with D hard to call. Germline V gene data show CDR1 as LGHNA and CDR2 as YNFKEQ. Trimming shortened V by 3 bases and J by 8 bases, and 28 bases separated the two germline ends. CDR3 length equals 19 residues. CDR3 region: CASSQGVEGRLAPFEKLFF. In nucleotides, the CDR3 is TGTGCCAGCAGCCAGGGCGTAGAAGGGCGGCTGGCTCCTTTCGAAAAACTGTTTTTT.

This clonotype was counted only a few times. The chain uses TRBV29-1 and TRBJ2-3, with 8 bases identical to TRBD2. The V gene end was trimmed by 1 base and the J gene end by 2 bases; junction bases not matched to a gene: 2. From germline, CDR1 is SQVTM and CDR2 ANQGSEA. This CDR3 comprises 14 residues. CDR3 sequence reads: CSVEAGGYTDTQYF. Here the CDR3 DNA reads TGCAGCGTTGAAGCGGGGGGGTACACAGATACGCAGTATTTT.

This clonotype has more than one count but fewer than ten. The chain joins TRBV20-1 to TRBJ2-2, with D maybe TRBD1 (5 bases). Germline V gives CDR1 DFQATT, CDR2 SNEGSKA (reference sequence). The CDR3 runs 15 residues. V gave up 6 bases and J gave up 0 bases, with 14 bases separating them. CDR3 sequence reads: CSAFFRASNTGELFF. In DNA, the CDR3 is TGCAGTGCCTTTTTCAGGGCTTCGAACACCGGGGAGCTGTTTTTT.

This rearrangement joins TRBV6-1 to TRBJ1-4; possibly TRBD1 for D (6 bases). Trimming removed 4 bases from V and 1 base from J, with 7 bases in between. Per the germline V gene, CDR1 is MNHNS and CDR2 is SASEGT. The CDR3 is 14 amino acids. CDR3 protein: CASSGGGTNEKLFF. Here the CDR3 DNA reads TGTGCCAGCAGTGGAGGGGGAACTAATGAAAAACTGTTTTTT.

V usage is TRBV7-9 and J usage is TRBJ2-2; no reliable D call. V gave up 0 bases and J gave up 3 bases, with 2 bases separating them. Germline CDR1 is SEHNR and CDR2 is FQNEAQ (reference sequence). This CDR3 has 13 amino acids. CDR3 in amino acids: CASSLAHTGELFF. Written as DNA, the CDR3 is TGTGCCAGCAGCTTAGCCCACACCGGGGAGCTGTTTTTT.

The V and J genes are TRBV7-3 and TRBJ2-3; 8 positions agree with TRBD1. This CDR3 region has 17 residues. V shed 5 bases, J shed 2 bases, and the junction held 12 bases outside the gene matches. From germline, CDR1 is SGHTA and CDR2 FQGTGA. The chain's CDR3 is CASSPTLQGEVTDTQYF. As DNA, the CDR3 is TGTGCCAGCAGCCCAACCCTACAGGGGGAGGTCACAGATACGCAGTATTTT.

In DNA, the CDR3 is TGCAGTGCGATATCTCCGATAGCGGGAGCTTACGAGCAGTACTTC. Translated: CSAISPIAGAYEQYF. This chain connects TRBV20-1 to TRBJ2-7; 9 bases agree with TRBD2. V lost 6 bases, J lost 4 bases, and 13 bases stayed unmatched. The length of the CDR3 is 15 residues. Looked up from germline, CDR1 is DFQATT and CDR2 is SNEGSKA (reference sequence).

The DNA for the CDR3 is TGTGCCAGCAGTTTATTATCCGGCGGGACTAGCGGGAGCCCCCACAATGAGCAGTTCTTC. Protein sequence: CASSLLSGGTSGSPHNEQFF. V gene TRBV28 combines with J gene TRBJ2-1, with 14 nucleotides matching TRBD2. Germline V gives CDR1 MDHEN, CDR2 SYDVKM. Trimming at V came to 1 base and at J to 5 bases, leaving 13 bases not matched to a gene. This CDR3 contains 20 residues.

V and J are TRBV4-1 and TRBJ1-1; D uncertain. V lost 2 bases to trimming and J lost 4 bases, with 11 bases between them. Germline V CDR1 and CDR2: MGHRA, YSYEKL. The CDR3 runs to 14 residues. The CDR3 loop reads CASSQRSEGTEAFF. CDR3 nucleotide sequence: TGCGCCAGCAGCCAAAGGTCGGAGGGCACTGAAGCTTTCTTT.